Listed below are T cell receptor beta chains from one sample, sequenced in a study of blood T cell repertoires in COVID-19. Sequencing was performed with immunoSEQ multiplex PCR; in TCRdb, only in-frame clones are kept and a portion is missing. The sample lists fewer than 85,000 clones, around three quarters occurring once. The specimen sequenced was peripheral blood. These receptors were collected from a woman older than 75 with active or convalescent COVID-19. CDR3s include the opening cysteine and the closing phenylalanine or tryptophan. Each record gives: D gene, V gene, clone size, J gene, CDR3 protein, CDR3 DNA. A D gene is named only where the DNA matches it firmly. Only part of the rows carry a size: once, few, many, or a class if the clone is expanded.

>NA|TRBV6-5|NA|TRBJ1-2
CASSYSAGDYGYTF
TGTGCCAGCAGTTACTCCGCAGGCGACTATGGCTACACCTTC
>TRBD1|TRBV10-2|NA|TRBJ1-1
CASSESWTGRSEAFF
TGCGCCAGCAGTGAGTCTTGGACAGGTCGTTCCGAAGCTTTCTTT
>TRBD1|TRBV7-8|NA|TRBJ2-3
CASSQADRGRLMDTQYF
TGTGCCAGCAGCCAAGCTGACAGGGGCCGTCTAATGGATACGCAGTATTTT
>TRBD2|TRBV24-1|NA|TRBJ2-5
CATSDSLLAGGQETQYF
TGTGCCACCAGTGATTCTTTATTAGCGGGGGGCCAAGAGACCCAGTACTTC
>TRBD1|TRBV25-1|NA|TRBJ2-2
CASSRQGSHGELFF
TGTGCCAGCAGTCGACAGGGGAGTCACGGGGAGCTGTTTTTT
>NA|TRBV7-9|NA|TRBJ2-7
CAGSLGDLGYPSYEQYF
TGTGCCGGCAGCTTAGGTGACCTGGGCTACCCCTCCTACGAGCAGTACTTC
>TRBD2|TRBV6-5|NA|TRBJ2-5
CASKRLPGLPETQYF
TGTGCCAGCAAAAGACTTCCGGGACTACCAGAGACCCAGTACTTC
>TRBD2|TRBV5-1|NA|TRBJ2-1
CASSLGREGEQFF
TGCGCCAGCAGCTTGGGCAGGGAGGGTGAGCAGTTCTTC
>NA|TRBV18|NA|TRBJ1-5
CASSPAGGGQPQHF
TGTGCCAGCTCACCAGCGGGGGGCGGTCAGCCCCAGCATTTT
>NA|TRBV29-1|NA|TRBJ2-4
CSVGQSVENIQYF
TGCAGCGTTGGACAGTCCGTCGAAAACATTCAGTACTTC
>NA|TRBV5-1|few|TRBJ2-3
CASIRGPASTDTQYF
TGCGCCAGCATACGAGGGCCCGCTAGCACAGATACGCAGTATTTT
>TRBD1|TRBV7-6|NA|TRBJ2-5
CASTSSTGGIRETQYF
TGTGCCAGCACTTCATCGACAGGGGGCATCAGGGAGACCCAGTACTTC
>NA|TRBV7-8|NA|TRBJ1-2
CASAPVGFYGYTF
TGTGCCAGCGCCCCCGTGGGCTTCTATGGCTACACCTTC
>TRBD2|TRBV5-1|NA|TRBJ2-5
CASSSGTSGKETQYF
TGCGCCAGCAGCTCCGGGACTAGCGGGAAGGAGACCCAGTACTTC
>NA|TRBV29-1|NA|TRBJ2-1
CSVKAEYNEQFF
TGCAGCGTTAAGGCGGAATACAATGAGCAGTTCTTC
>NA|TRBV2|NA|TRBJ1-5
CASSGHGGGLNQPQHF
TGTGCCAGCAGTGGTCACGGGGGGGGCCTAAATCAGCCCCAGCATTTT
>NA|TRBV5-6|once|TRBJ2-3
CASSLGRQKYTDTQYF
TGTGCCAGCAGCTTGGGTAGACAAAAATACACAGATACGCAGTATTTT
>NA|TRBV7-8|NA|TRBJ2-5
CASSLETHQETQYF
TGTGCCAGCAGCTTAGAGACACATCAAGAGACCCAGTACTTC
>NA|TRBV27|few|TRBJ2-7
CASSLKGGPYEQYF
TGTGCCAGCAGTTTAAAAGGGGGTCCCTACGAGCAGTACTTC
>TRBD1|TRBV29-1|NA|TRBJ1-1
CSPSRDSEAFF
TGCAGCCCTAGCAGGGACAGTGAAGCTTTCTTT
>TRBD1|TRBV2|NA|TRBJ2-5
CASRDRAYQETQYF
TGTGCCAGCCGAGACAGGGCGTACCAAGAGACCCAGTACTTC
>NA|TRBV21-1|NA|TRBJ1-2
CASSNRDRAYTF
TGTGCCAGCAGCAACCGGGACAGGGCCTACACCTTC
>NA|TRBV11-2|NA|TRBJ2-7
CASSFGSEQYF
TGTGCCAGCAGCTTCGGTTCCGAGCAGTACTTC
>TRBD1|TRBV7-9|NA|TRBJ1-4
CASSPIGQGGEEKLFF
TGTGCCAGCAGCCCCATTGGACAGGGAGGTGAGGAAAAACTGTTTTTT
>NA|TRBV9|NA|TRBJ1-2
CASSVAPQGSGYTF
TGTGCCAGCAGCGTAGCCCCACAGGGCTCTGGCTACACCTTC
>NA|TRBV6-6|once|TRBJ2-7
CASSHGLRSGYEQYF
TGTGCCAGCAGTCACGGGTTGCGGAGTGGGTACGAGCAGTACTTC
>TRBD1|TRBV5-5|NA|TRBJ2-5
CASNHLQGAQETQYF
TGTGCCAGCAACCATCTACAGGGGGCCCAAGAGACCCAGTACTTC
>TRBD1|TRBV4-3|NA|TRBJ1-2
CASSQDYRQGANGYTF
TGCGCCAGCAGCCAAGATTACCGTCAGGGGGCGAATGGCTACACCTTC
>TRBD1|TRBV14|NA|TRBJ1-1
CASTVGQGAWTEAFF
TGTGCCAGCACGGTCGGACAGGGGGCCTGGACTGAAGCTTTCTTT
>NA|TRBV6-6|NA|TRBJ1-6
CASSRDTNNSPLHF
TGTGCCAGCAGCCGGGACACCAATAATTCACCCCTCCACTTT
>NA|TRBV14|once|TRBJ2-2
CASSQDVRVDTGELFF
TGTGCCAGCAGCCAAGACGTCAGGGTCGACACCGGGGAGCTGTTTTTT
>NA|TRBV3-1/TRBV3-2|NA|TRBJ1-2
CASSPNSGSGDYGYTF
TGTGCCAGCAGCCCCAACTCGGGTAGCGGGGACTATGGCTACACCTTC
>TRBD1|TRBV6-6|NA|TRBJ1-4
CASSPTGGEEKLFF
TGTGCCAGCAGTCCAACAGGGGGCGAAGAAAAACTGTTTTTT